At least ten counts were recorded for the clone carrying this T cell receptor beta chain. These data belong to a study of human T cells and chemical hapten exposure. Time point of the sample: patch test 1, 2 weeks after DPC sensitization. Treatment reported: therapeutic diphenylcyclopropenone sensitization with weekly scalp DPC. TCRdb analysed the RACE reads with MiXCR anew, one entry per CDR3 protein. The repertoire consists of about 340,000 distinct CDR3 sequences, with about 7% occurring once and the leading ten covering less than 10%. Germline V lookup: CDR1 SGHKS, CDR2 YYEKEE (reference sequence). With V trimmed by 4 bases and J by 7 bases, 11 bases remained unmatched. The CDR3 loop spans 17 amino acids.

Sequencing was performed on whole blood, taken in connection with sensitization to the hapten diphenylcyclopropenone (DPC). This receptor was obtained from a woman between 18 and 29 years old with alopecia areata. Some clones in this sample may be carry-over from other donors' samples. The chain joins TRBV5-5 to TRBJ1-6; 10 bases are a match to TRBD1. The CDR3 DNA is TGTGCCAGCAGCCCCATGCGAGAGGACAGGGGGAATTCACCCCTCCACTTT. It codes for CASSPMREDRGNSPLHF.